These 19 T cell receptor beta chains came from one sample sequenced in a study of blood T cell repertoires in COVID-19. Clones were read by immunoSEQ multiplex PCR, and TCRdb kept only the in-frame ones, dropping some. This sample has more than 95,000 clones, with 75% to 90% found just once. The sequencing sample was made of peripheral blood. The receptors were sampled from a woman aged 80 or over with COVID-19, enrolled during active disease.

CDR3 sequence: CASSLVPDITGNTIYF. In DNA form, the CDR3 reads TGTGCCAGCAGCTTGGTGCCAGACATCACTGGAAACACCATATATTTT. The gene calls are TRBV5-5 and TRBJ1-3; D unresolved. Trimming took 0 bases from V and 2 from J, leaving 12 bases between them. The CDR3 loop spans 16 amino acids. Germline lookup yields CDR1 SGHKS and CDR2 YYEKEE (reference sequence). The full variable domain, completed using reference TRBV5-5 and TRBJ1-3, is DAGVTQSPTHLIKTRGQQVTLRCSPISGHKSVSWYQQVLGQGPQFIFQYYEKEERGRGNFPDRFSARQFPNYSSELNVNALLLGDSALYLCASSLVPDITGNTIYFGEGSWLTVV.

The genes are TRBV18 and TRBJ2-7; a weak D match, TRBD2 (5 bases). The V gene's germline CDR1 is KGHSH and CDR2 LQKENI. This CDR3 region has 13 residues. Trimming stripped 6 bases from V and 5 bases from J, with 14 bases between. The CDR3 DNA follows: TGTGCCAGCTCTCCGCGGGCGGCGGACGAGCAGTACTTC. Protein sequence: CASSPRAADEQYF.

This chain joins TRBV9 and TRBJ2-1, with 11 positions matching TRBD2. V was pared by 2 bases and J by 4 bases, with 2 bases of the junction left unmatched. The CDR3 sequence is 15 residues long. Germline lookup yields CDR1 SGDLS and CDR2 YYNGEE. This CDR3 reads CASSVRLAGYNEQFF. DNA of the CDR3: TGTGCCAGCAGCGTCCGACTAGCGGGGTACAATGAGCAGTTCTTC.

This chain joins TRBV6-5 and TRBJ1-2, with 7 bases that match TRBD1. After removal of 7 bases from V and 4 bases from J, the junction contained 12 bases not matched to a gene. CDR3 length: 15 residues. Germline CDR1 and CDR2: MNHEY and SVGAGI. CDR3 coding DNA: TGTGCCAGCACTAAGCGTCGGGGACAGCTCTATGGCTACACCTTC. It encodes CASTKRRGQLYGYTF.

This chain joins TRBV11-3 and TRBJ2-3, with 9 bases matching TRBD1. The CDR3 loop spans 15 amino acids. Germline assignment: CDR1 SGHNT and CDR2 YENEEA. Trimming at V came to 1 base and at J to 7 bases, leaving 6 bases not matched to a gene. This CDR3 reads CASSLGTGAGNTQYF. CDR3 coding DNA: TGTGCCAGCAGCTTAGGGACAGGGGCTGGTAATACGCAGTATTTT. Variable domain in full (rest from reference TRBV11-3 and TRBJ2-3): EAGVVQSPRYKIIEKKQPVAFWCNPISGHNTLYWYLQNLGQGPELLIRYENEEAVDDSQLPKDRFSAERLKGVDSTLKIQPAELGDSAVYLCASSLGTGAGNTQYFGPGTRLTVL.

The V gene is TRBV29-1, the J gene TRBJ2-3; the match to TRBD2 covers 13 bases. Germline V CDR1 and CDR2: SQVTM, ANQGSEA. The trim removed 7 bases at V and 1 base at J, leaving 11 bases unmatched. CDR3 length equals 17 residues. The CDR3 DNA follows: TGCAGCGCGGGAGGACTAGCGGGAGAAGTGGGCACAGATACGCAGTATTTT. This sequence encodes CSAGGLAGEVGTDTQYF.

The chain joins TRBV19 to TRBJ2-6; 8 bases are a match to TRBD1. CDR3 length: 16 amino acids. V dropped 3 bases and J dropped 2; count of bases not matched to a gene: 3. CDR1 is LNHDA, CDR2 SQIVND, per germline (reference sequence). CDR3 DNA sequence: TGTGCCAGTAGTATCCCAGGGGGCGCTGGGGCCAACGTCCTGACTTTC. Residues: CASSIPGGAGANVLTF. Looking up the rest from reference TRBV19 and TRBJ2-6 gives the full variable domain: DGGITQSPKYLFRKEGQNVTLSCEQNLNHDAMYWYRQDPGQGLRLIYYSQIVNDFQKGDIAEGYSVSREKKESFPLTVTSAQKNPTAFYLCASSIPGGAGANVLTFGAGSRLTVL.

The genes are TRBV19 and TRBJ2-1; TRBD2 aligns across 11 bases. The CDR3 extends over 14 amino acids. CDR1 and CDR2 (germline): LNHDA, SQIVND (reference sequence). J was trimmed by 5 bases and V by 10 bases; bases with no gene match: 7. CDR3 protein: CATRTSGLNNEQFF. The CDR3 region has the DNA TGTGCCACCCGGACTAGCGGGTTAAACAATGAGCAGTTCTTC.

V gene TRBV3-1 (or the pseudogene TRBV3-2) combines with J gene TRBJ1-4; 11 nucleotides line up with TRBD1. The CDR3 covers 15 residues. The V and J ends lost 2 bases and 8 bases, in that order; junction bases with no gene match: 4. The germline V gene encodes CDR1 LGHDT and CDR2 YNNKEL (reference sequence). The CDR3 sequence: CASSQQRDRGEKLFF. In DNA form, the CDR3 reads TGTGCCAGCAGCCAACAAAGGGACAGGGGGGAAAAACTGTTTTTT.

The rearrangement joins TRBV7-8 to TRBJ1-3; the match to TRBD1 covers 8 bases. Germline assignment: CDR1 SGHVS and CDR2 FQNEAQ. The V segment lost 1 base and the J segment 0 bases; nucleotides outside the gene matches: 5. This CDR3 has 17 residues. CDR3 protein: CASSLVGTGTSGNTIYF. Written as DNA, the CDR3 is TGTGCCAGCAGCTTAGTAGGGACAGGAACCTCTGGAAACACCATATATTTT.

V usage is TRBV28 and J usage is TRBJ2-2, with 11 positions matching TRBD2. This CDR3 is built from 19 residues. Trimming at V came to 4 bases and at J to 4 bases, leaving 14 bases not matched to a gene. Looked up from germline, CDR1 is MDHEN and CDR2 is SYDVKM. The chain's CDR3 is CASSSPGIAGGPRTGELFF. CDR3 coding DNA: TGTGCCAGCAGTTCCCCCGGGATAGCGGGAGGGCCGCGCACCGGGGAGCTGTTTTTT.

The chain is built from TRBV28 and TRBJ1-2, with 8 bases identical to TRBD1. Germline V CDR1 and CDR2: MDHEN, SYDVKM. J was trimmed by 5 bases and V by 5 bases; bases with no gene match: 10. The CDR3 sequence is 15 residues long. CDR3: CASSLGSTGGYGYTF. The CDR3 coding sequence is TGTGCCAGCAGTCTCGGATCTACAGGGGGATATGGCTACACCTTC.

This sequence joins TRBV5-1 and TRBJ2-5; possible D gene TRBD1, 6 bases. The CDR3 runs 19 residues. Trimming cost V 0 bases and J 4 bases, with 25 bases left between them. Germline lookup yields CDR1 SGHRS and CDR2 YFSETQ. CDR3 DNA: TGCGCCAGCAGCTTGGGATATAGGGTCACATACAGGGAAAGAGAGACCCAGTACTTC. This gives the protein CASSLGYRVTYRERETQYF.

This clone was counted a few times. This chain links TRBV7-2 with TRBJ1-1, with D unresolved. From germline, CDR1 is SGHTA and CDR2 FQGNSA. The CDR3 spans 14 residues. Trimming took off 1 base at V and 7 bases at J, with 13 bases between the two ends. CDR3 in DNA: TGTGCCAGCAGCTTAGGGGTAGGCGGTTATGAAGCTTTCTTT. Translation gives CASSLGVGGYEAFF.

CDR3 sequence: CASQGGGRSYNEQFF. In DNA form, the CDR3 reads TGCGCCAGCCAGGGGGGCGGGCGCTCCTACAATGAGCAGTTCTTC. The rearrangement uses TRBV5-1 and TRBJ2-1; the D gene is possibly TRBD1 (7 bases). Trimming removed 7 bases from V and 0 bases from J, with 14 bases in between. Germline V gives CDR1 SGHRS, CDR2 YFSETQ. The CDR3 contains 15 residues.

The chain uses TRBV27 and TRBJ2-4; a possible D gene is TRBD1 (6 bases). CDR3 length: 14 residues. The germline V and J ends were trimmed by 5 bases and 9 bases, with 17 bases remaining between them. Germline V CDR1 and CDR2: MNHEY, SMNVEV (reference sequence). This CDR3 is CASSLVGQSSIQYF. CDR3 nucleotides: TGTGCCAGCAGTCTCGTAGGACAGTCGAGCATTCAGTACTTC.

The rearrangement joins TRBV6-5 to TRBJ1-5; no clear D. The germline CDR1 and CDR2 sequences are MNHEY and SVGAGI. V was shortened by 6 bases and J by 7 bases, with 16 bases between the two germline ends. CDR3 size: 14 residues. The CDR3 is CASSRGQIGQPQHF. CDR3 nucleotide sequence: TGTGCCAGCAGCCGCGGTCAAATCGGACAGCCCCAGCATTTT.

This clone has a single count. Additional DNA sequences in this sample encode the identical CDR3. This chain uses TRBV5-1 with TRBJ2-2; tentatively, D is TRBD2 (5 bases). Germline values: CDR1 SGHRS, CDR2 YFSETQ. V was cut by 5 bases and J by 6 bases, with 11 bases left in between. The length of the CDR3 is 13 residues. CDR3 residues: CASSLGGAGELFF. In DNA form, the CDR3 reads TGCGCCAGCAGTCTCGGAGGAGCCGGGGAGCTGTTTTTT.

The chain's CDR3 is CASSSRDSYNSPLHF. CDR3 nucleotides: TGTGCCAGCAGTTCCCGGGACAGCTATAATTCACCCCTCCACTTT. The genes are TRBV28 and TRBJ1-6, with 7 bases aligning to TRBD1. The V gene's germline CDR1 is MDHEN and CDR2 SYDVKM. V lost 4 bases, J lost 3 bases, and 3 bases stayed unmatched. The CDR3 has 15 amino acids.